These T cell receptor beta chains were read from a single sample in a study of blood T cell repertoires in COVID-19. The method was immunoSEQ multiplex PCR; TCRdb's version includes in-frame clones alone and lacks a portion of them. The sample has about 210,000 clones; roughly 85% are singletons. The sequenced sample was PBMCs or T cells enriched from blood (not recorded which). The source is a man between 35 and 55 years old who had recovered from COVID-19. Each CDR3 is given with its conserved first and last residue. D genes are given only for firm matches. The size of a clone is reported for some rows only, either as once, few or many, or as a class for expanded clones.

j_gene | d_gene | abundance | v_gene | len | CDR3aa | CDR3nt
TRBJ1-2 | - | - | TRBV9 | 13 | CASSADSYYGYTF | TGTGCCAGCAGCGCGGACAGTTATTATGGCTACACCTTC
TRBJ1-1 | TRBD1 | - | TRBV5-4 | 15 | CASSPSDRGDTEAFF | TGTGCCAGCAGTCCCTCGGACAGGGGAGATACTGAAGCTTTCTTT
TRBJ1-3 | TRBD1 | - | TRBV5-1 | 14 | CASSSGQGESTIYF | TGCGCCAGCAGCTCCGGACAGGGCGAATCCACCATATATTTT
TRBJ1-3 | - | - | TRBV3-1/TRBV3-2 | 15 | CASSQGTVSGNTIYF | TGTGCCAGCAGCCAAGGGACAGTCTCTGGAAACACCATATATTTT
TRBJ1-3 | TRBD1 | - | TRBV27 | 15 | CASSPTGAIGNTIYF | TGTGCCAGCAGTCCCACAGGGGCAATCGGAAACACCATATATTTT
TRBJ1-5 | TRBD1 | - | TRBV27 | 14 | CATSRQGINQPQHF | TGTGCCACTTCCCGACAGGGGATAAATCAGCCCCAGCATTTT
TRBJ1-1 | - | few | TRBV7-8 | 15 | CASSSPGKRNTEAFF | TGTGCCAGCAGCTCGCCAGGGAAAAGGAACACTGAAGCTTTCTTT
TRBJ1-3 | - | - | TRBV11-1 | 15 | CASSFDGGSRNTIYF | TGTGCCAGCAGCTTCGACGGCGGATCAAGGAACACCATATATTTT
TRBJ2-5 | - | - | TRBV10-3 | 14 | CAISDQGMGETQYF | TGTGCCATCAGTGATCAGGGGATGGGAGAGACCCAGTACTTC
TRBJ2-1 | TRBD2 | - | TRBV18 | 15 | CASSPSASGSREQFF | TGTGCCAGCTCACCTTCGGCTAGCGGGAGCCGGGAGCAGTTCTTC
TRBJ2-5 | - | - | TRBV9 | 15 | CASSVATTVQETQYF | TGTGCCAGCAGCGTAGCTACGACAGTCCAAGAGACCCAGTACTTC
TRBJ2-2 | - | - | TRBV2 | 14 | CASRGTGNTGELFF | TGTGCCAGCAGGGGGACTGGTAACACCGGGGAGCTGTTTTTT
TRBJ1-5 | - | - | TRBV27 | 14 | CASSSSLGNQPQHF | TGTGCCAGCAGTTCGAGCCTGGGCAATCAGCCCCAGCATTTT
TRBJ1-2 | - | - | TRBV6-5 | 15 | CASSYSGGENYGYTF | TGTGCCAGCAGTTACTCAGGAGGAGAGAACTATGGCTACACCTTC
TRBJ1-4 | - | - | TRBV14 | 13 | CASSPQTGEKLFF | TGTGCCAGCAGCCCCCAAACAGGGGAAAAACTGTTTTTT
TRBJ1-5 | - | - | TRBV5-6 | 14 | CASSFWGGNQPQHF | TGTGCCAGCAGCTTTTGGGGGGGCAATCAGCCCCAGCATTTT
TRBJ1-3 | - | once | TRBV25-1 | 13 | CASSDSSGNTIYF | TGTGCCAGCAGTGACAGCTCTGGAAACACCATATATTTT
TRBJ1-5 | - | - | TRBV5-1 | 15 | CASSLEAGKGQPQHF | TGCGCCAGCAGCTTGGAGGCAGGGAAAGGGCAGCCCCAGCATTTT
TRBJ2-2 | TRBD1 | - | TRBV6-2/TRBV6-3 | 14 | CASSPGTDTGELFF | TGTGCCAGCAGCCCCGGGACAGACACCGGGGAGCTGTTTTTT
TRBJ2-6 | TRBD2 | - | TRBV7-9 | 18 | CASSPRGGLSSGANVLTF | TGTGCCAGCAGCCCCCGGGGAGGGTTATCCTCTGGGGCCAACGTCCTGACTTTC
TRBJ2-1 | TRBD2 | - | TRBV9 | 15 | CASSATGTSIHEQFF | TGTGCCAGCAGCGCTACCGGGACTAGTATCCATGAGCAGTTCTTC
TRBJ1-2 | TRBD1 | few | TRBV4-2 | 14 | CASSQATGNYGYTF | TGTGCCAGCAGCCAGGCGACAGGGAACTATGGCTACACCTTC
TRBJ2-2 | TRBD1 | once | TRBV18 | 17 | CASSPPAQGARTGELFF | TGTGCCAGCTCACCACCCGCACAGGGGGCGAGGACCGGGGAGCTGTTTTTT
TRBJ1-4 | TRBD1 | - | TRBV7-9 | 15 | CASGQGLGANEKLFF | TGTGCCAGCGGACAGGGACTCGGAGCTAATGAAAAACTGTTTTTT
TRBJ2-4 | TRBD1 | - | TRBV19 | 14 | CASSRDRGIGIQYF | TGTGCCAGTAGTAGGGACAGGGGTATCGGCATTCAGTACTTC
TRBJ1-6 | - | - | TRBV28 | 15 | CASSLAGYDNSPLHF | TGTGCCAGCAGTTTGGCAGGGTACGATAATTCACCCCTCCACTTT
TRBJ2-2 | TRBD1 | - | TRBV19 | 14 | CASSIQGATGELFF | TGTGCCAGTAGCATCCAGGGGGCCACCGGGGAGCTGTTTTTT
TRBJ1-2 | - | - | TRBV4-1 | 14 | CASSQVTQGYGYTF | TGCGCCAGCAGCCAAGTAACTCAGGGCTATGGCTACACCTTC
TRBJ1-2 | - | - | TRBV7-9 | 13 | CASRRDSSYGYTF | TGTGCCAGCAGGCGAGACAGCTCCTATGGCTACACCTTC
TRBJ1-5 | - | - | TRBV19 | 14 | CASSIRDSNQPQHF | TGTGCCAGTAGTATAAGGGACTCCAATCAGCCCCAGCATTTT
TRBJ1-2 | TRBD1 | - | TRBV4-1 | 12 | CASRGTGGDYTF | TGCGCCAGCAGGGGGACAGGGGGCGACTACACCTTC
TRBJ2-1 | TRBD2 | - | TRBV2 | 15 | CASIDRTSGANEQFF | TGTGCCAGCATAGACCGGACTAGCGGAGCTAATGAGCAGTTCTTC
TRBJ1-1 | TRBD1 | - | TRBV7-8 | 15 | CASSSLGQGMGEAFF | TGTGCCAGCAGCTCCCTGGGACAGGGGATGGGTGAAGCTTTCTTT
TRBJ2-5 | TRBD1 | - | TRBV2 | 14 | CASRYLDRKETQYF | TGTGCCAGCAGATATCTGGACAGGAAAGAGACCCAGTACTTC
TRBJ2-1 | - | - | TRBV7-2 | 12 | CASSFISNEQFF | TGTGCCAGCAGCTTTATCAGCAATGAGCAGTTCTTC
TRBJ2-7 | - | few | TRBV6-1 | 15 | CASSERATESYEQYF | TGTGCCAGCAGTGAAAGAGCGACCGAATCCTACGAGCAGTACTTC
TRBJ2-4 | TRBD2 | - | TRBV4-1 | 19 | CASSHPTSGRDLAKNIQYF | TGCGCCAGCAGCCACCCAACTAGCGGGCGAGACCTAGCCAAAAACATTCAGTACTTC
TRBJ1-2 | TRBD1 | once | TRBV9 | 15 | CASSPTGGVGYGYTF | TGTGCCAGCAGCCCCACAGGGGGAGTGGGATATGGCTACACCTTC
TRBJ2-1 | - | - | TRBV20-1 | 11 | CSARAGWEQFF | TGCAGTGCTCGGGCGGGTTGGGAGCAGTTCTTC
TRBJ2-6 | TRBD1 | once | TRBV4-3 | 18 | CASSQETTGDSGANVLTF | TGCGCCAGCAGCCAAGAAACAACAGGGGACAGTGGGGCCAACGTCCTGACTTTC
TRBJ1-2 | - | - | TRBV3-1/TRBV3-2 | 14 | CASSQVGVPYGYTF | TGTGCCAGCAGCCAAGTCGGGGTTCCCTATGGCTACACCTTC
TRBJ2-2 | TRBD2 | - | TRBV5-5 | 15 | CASNLAGTNTGELFF | TGTGCCAGCAACTTAGCGGGAACGAACACCGGGGAGCTGTTTTTT
TRBJ2-1 | - | - | TRBV6-5 | 15 | CATSGKSRAYREQFF | TGTGCCACCTCAGGTAAATCCAGGGCCTACAGGGAGCAGTTCTTC
TRBJ1-2 | - | - | TRBV19 | 13 | CASSRGDNYGYTF | TGTGCCAGTAGTAGGGGGGATAACTATGGCTACACCTTC
TRBJ2-7 | TRBD2 | - | TRBV9 | 15 | CASSPDLAAPYEQYF | TGTGCCAGCAGCCCAGATCTAGCGGCCCCCTACGAGCAGTACTTC
TRBJ2-7 | - | once | TRBV25-1 | 14 | CASTGERTAYEQYF | TGTGCCAGCACCGGGGAAAGGACAGCCTACGAGCAGTACTTC
TRBJ2-5 | TRBD2 | - | TRBV7-2 | 13 | CASRRTRQETQYF | TGTGCCAGCCGAAGGACTAGGCAAGAGACCCAGTACTTC
TRBJ2-7 | - | - | TRBV2 | 12 | CASSRSPYEQYF | TGTGCCAGCAGCCGGTCTCCCTACGAGCAGTACTTC
TRBJ2-1 | - | - | TRBV10-3 | 14 | CAISESTRGNEQFF | TGTGCCATCAGTGAATCTACGCGAGGCAATGAGCAGTTCTTC
TRBJ2-7 | TRBD2 | - | TRBV28 | 16 | CASSLSSGRMDYEQYF | TGTGCCAGCAGTTTATCTAGCGGGAGAATGGATTACGAGCAGTACTTC
TRBJ2-1 | - | - | TRBV7-5 | 17 | CARSSGTSGSLLGEQFF | TGTGCCAGAAGCTCCGGGACTAGCGGGAGTCTCCTCGGGGAGCAGTTCTTC
TRBJ2-1 | TRBD2 | once | TRBV10-3 | 14 | CAISTSGSYNEQFF | TGTGCCATCAGTACTAGCGGGAGCTACAATGAGCAGTTCTTC
TRBJ2-3 | - | - | TRBV27 | 14 | CASSLMGELDTQYF | TGTGCCAGCAGTTTGATGGGAGAGCTTGATACGCAGTATTTT
TRBJ2-2 | TRBD2 | few | TRBV7-8 | 18 | CASSLVASGRAISGELFF | TGTGCCAGCAGCTTAGTGGCTAGCGGGAGGGCAATTTCCGGGGAGCTGTTTTTT
TRBJ2-7 | - | once | TRBV2 | 14 | CASRRDFLSYEQYF | TGTGCCAGCAGAAGGGACTTCCTCAGCTACGAGCAGTACTTC
TRBJ2-1 | TRBD2 | few | TRBV7-8 | 15 | CASSSSGSLYSEQFF | TGTGCCAGCAGCTCTAGCGGGAGTTTATATAGTGAGCAGTTCTTC
TRBJ2-7 | TRBD2 | - | TRBV20-1 | 13 | CSASSTSSYEQYF | TGCAGTGCTAGTTCGACTAGCAGCTACGAGCAGTACTTC
TRBJ2-1 | TRBD1 | - | TRBV9 | 14 | CASSVAPGGNEQFF | TGTGCCAGCAGCGTAGCGCCAGGGGGAAATGAGCAGTTCTTC
TRBJ2-3 | TRBD2 | - | TRBV11-2 | 14 | CASSLTSGTDTQYF | TGTGCCAGCAGTCTCACTAGCGGCACAGATACGCAGTATTTT
TRBJ2-1 | TRBD2 | - | TRBV11-2 | 17 | CASSFEPSGLSYNEQFF | TGTGCCAGCAGCTTTGAACCTAGCGGGCTCTCCTACAATGAGCAGTTCTTC